This is a list of T cell receptor beta chains from one sample in a study of T cell repertoires in cytomegalovirus infection. Their target antigens are unknown. Each CDR3 protein gets one entry after TCRdb re-called the reads with MiXCR. The repertoire holds some 130,000 distinct CDR3 sequences, with 20% to 30% as singletons. The specimen sequenced was PBMCs, sequenced either directly or after in vitro stimulation (not recorded which). The receptors were sampled from a human donor in good health (CMV status not recorded). Some clones in this sample may be carry-over from other donors' samples. CDR3s include the opening cysteine and the closing phenylalanine or tryptophan. Fields, in order: J gene, D gene, clone size, V gene, CDR3 length, CDR3 DNA, CDR3 protein. The D gene is left open where the match is weak. Where a row states a size, it is once, few, many or the class of an expanded clone; other rows omit it.

J: TRBJ2-7; D: NA; size: few; V: TRBV15; length: 14; DNA: TGTGCCACCAGCAGAGAAGGTGTATCCTACGAGCAGTACTTC; CDR3: CATSREGVSYEQYF
J: TRBJ1-5; D: NA; size: few; V: TRBV12-3/TRBV12-4; length: 13; DNA: TGTGCCAGCAAACAGGGAGAGTATCAGCCCCAGCATTTT; CDR3: CASKQGEYQPQHF
J: TRBJ1-5; D: NA; size: NA; V: TRBV19; length: 15; DNA: TGTGCCAGTACCCAGATGGGGGGCGGCAATCAGCCCCAGCATTTT; CDR3: CASTQMGGGNQPQHF
J: TRBJ2-4; D: NA; size: few; V: TRBV19; length: 13; DNA: TGTGCCAGCACGGAGGGTAACAAAAACATTCAGTACTTC; CDR3: CASTEGNKNIQYF
J: TRBJ2-3; D: NA; size: NA; V: TRBV2; length: 15; DNA: TGTGCCAGCAGTGAAGGGGGACTCCCCCCGGATACGCAGTATTTT; CDR3: CASSEGGLPPDTQYF
J: TRBJ2-7; D: TRBD1; size: NA; V: TRBV20-1; length: 15; DNA: TGCAGTGCTAGAGAGGGGGGGACAGGGCCCTACGAGCAGTACTTC; CDR3: CSAREGGTGPYEQYF
J: TRBJ2-1; D: TRBD2; size: NA; V: TRBV7-2; length: 14; DNA: TGTGCCAGCAGCCCTATCACGGGGGGCAATGAGCAGTTCTTC; CDR3: CASSPITGGNEQFF
J: TRBJ2-1; D: TRBD2; size: few; V: TRBV5-1; length: 16; DNA: TGCGCCAGCAGCTTGGATGGAGCGGGAGCCTACAATGAGCAGTTCTTC; CDR3: CASSLDGAGAYNEQFF
J: TRBJ2-7; D: TRBD2; size: few; V: TRBV19; length: 15; DNA: TGTGCCAGTAGTTGGTCTAGCGGGAGATCCTACGAGCAGTACTTC; CDR3: CASSWSSGRSYEQYF
J: TRBJ2-5; D: NA; size: few; V: TRBV7-6; length: 19; DNA: TGTGCCAGCAGCCCCCTCAGGGCTCAGATGCGGGCCTACCAAGAGACCCAGTACTTC; CDR3: CASSPLRAQMRAYQETQYF
J: TRBJ2-1; D: TRBD2; size: NA; V: TRBV7-9; length: 15; DNA: TGTGCCAGCAGCCACGGACTAGTCGACTACAATGAGCAGTTCTTC; CDR3: CASSHGLVDYNEQFF
J: TRBJ1-2; D: NA; size: many; V: TRBV12-3/TRBV12-4; length: 12; DNA: TGTGCCAGCAGCTTAGTAGGGGTCGGCTACACCTTC; CDR3: CASSLVGVGYTF
J: TRBJ2-5; D: NA; size: NA; V: TRBV6-6; length: 14; DNA: TGTGCCAGCAGTTACGTTCGGATCGGAGAGACCCAGTACTTC; CDR3: CASSYVRIGETQYF
J: TRBJ1-2; D: TRBD1; size: NA; V: TRBV19; length: 13; DNA: TGTGCCAGTAGTCCGACAGGGACCTATGGCTACACCTTC; CDR3: CASSPTGTYGYTF
J: TRBJ2-5; D: TRBD2; size: few; V: TRBV6-5; length: 16; DNA: TGTGCCAGCAGCAAAGGACTAGCGGGAGCCGGAGAGACCCAGTACTTC; CDR3: CASSKGLAGAGETQYF
J: TRBJ1-2; D: NA; size: NA; V: TRBV19; length: 15; DNA: TGTGCCAGTAGTATAGGATCCAGTCCCGGGGACGGCTACACCTTC; CDR3: CASSIGSSPGDGYTF
J: TRBJ2-1; D: NA; size: NA; V: TRBV11-2; length: 16; DNA: TGTGCCAGCAGCTTAGTCGGCAGGAAGTATGGCAATGAGCAGTTCTTC; CDR3: CASSLVGRKYGNEQFF
J: TRBJ2-1; D: TRBD2; size: few; V: TRBV7-9; length: 11; DNA: TGTGCCAGCAGCTTGGCGGGAGCCCCGTTCTTC; CDR3: CASSLAGAPFF
J: TRBJ2-1; D: TRBD1; size: NA; V: TRBV20-1; length: 15; DNA: TGCAGTGCCACTGGACAGGGGCTCTCCTACAATGAGCAGTTCTTC; CDR3: CSATGQGLSYNEQFF
J: TRBJ1-1; D: NA; size: NA; V: TRBV12-3/TRBV12-4; length: 14; DNA: TGTGCCAGCAGTCGAAGAGGGGGGAACACTGAAGCTTTCTTT; CDR3: CASSRRGGNTEAFF
J: TRBJ2-2; D: TRBD1; size: few; V: TRBV7-3; length: 14; DNA: TGTGCCAGCGGCCAGGGGGCGAACACCGGGGAGCTGTTTTTT; CDR3: CASGQGANTGELFF
J: TRBJ2-7; D: TRBD2; size: NA; V: TRBV6-6; length: 16; DNA: TGTGCCAGCAATCCTCTCTCTAGCGGGAGGGCTGTCGAGCAGTACTTC; CDR3: CASNPLSSGRAVEQYF
J: TRBJ1-5; D: TRBD1; size: NA; V: TRBV7-2; length: 16; DNA: TGTGCCAGCAGCGCACAGCCGACAGGGGTCAATCAGCCCCAGCATTTT; CDR3: CASSAQPTGVNQPQHF
J: TRBJ2-7; D: NA; size: NA; V: TRBV11-2; length: 13; DNA: TGTGCCAGCAGCTACGCGGAGGCCTACGAGCAGTACTTC; CDR3: CASSYAEAYEQYF
J: TRBJ1-2; D: TRBD1; size: few; V: TRBV6-5; length: 14; DNA: TGTGCCAGCAGCAAAATTGGGACAGGGTTGGGCTACACCTTC; CDR3: CASSKIGTGLGYTF
J: TRBJ1-2; D: NA; size: few; V: TRBV11-2; length: 15; DNA: TGTGCCAGCAGCTATAGCGGGGGGGCTGGCTATGGCTACACCTTC; CDR3: CASSYSGGAGYGYTF
J: TRBJ2-7; D: TRBD2; size: NA; V: TRBV6-6; length: 15; DNA: TGTGCCAGCAGTTACTTGGCTAGCGGGAGGGATGAGCAGTACTTC; CDR3: CASSYLASGRDEQYF
J: TRBJ1-1; D: NA; size: few; V: TRBV18; length: 14; DNA: TGTGCCAGCTCCGTCCAGGGTTCGAACACTGAAGCTTTCTTT; CDR3: CASSVQGSNTEAFF
J: TRBJ2-2; D: NA; size: few; V: TRBV27; length: 15; DNA: TGTGCCAGCAGTTACGGACACCTCAACACCGGGGAGCTGTTTTTT; CDR3: CASSYGHLNTGELFF
J: TRBJ2-7; D: NA; size: NA; V: TRBV28; length: 17; DNA: TGTGCCAGCAGTCCCTTAATCGCGGGCCTTAGATCCTACGAGCAGTACTTC; CDR3: CASSPLIAGLRSYEQYF
J: TRBJ1-2; D: TRBD1; size: few; V: TRBV28; length: 12; DNA: TGTGCCAGCAGTTCCACAGGGGCCGGCTACACCTTC; CDR3: CASSSTGAGYTF
J: TRBJ2-1; D: TRBD2; size: few; V: TRBV11-3; length: 18; DNA: TGTGCCAGCAGCTCCTACTCCGGGACTAGCGGGAGATACAATGAGCAGTTCTTC; CDR3: CASSSYSGTSGRYNEQFF
J: TRBJ1-2; D: NA; size: many; V: TRBV6-2/TRBV6-3; length: 14; DNA: TGTGCCAGCAGGATGGGGTCAGCTAACTATGGCTACACCTTC; CDR3: CASRMGSANYGYTF
J: TRBJ1-2; D: NA; size: NA; V: TRBV6-2/TRBV6-3; length: 14; DNA: TGTGCCAGCAGTTACTCGGGACAACGTCCGCGCTACACCTTC; CDR3: CASSYSGQRPRYTF
J: TRBJ1-6; D: TRBD1; size: NA; V: TRBV18; length: 17; DNA: TGTGCCAGCTCACCGTCGGACAGGAGCTCCTATAATTCACCCCTCCACTTT; CDR3: CASSPSDRSSYNSPLHF
J: TRBJ2-7; D: NA; size: few; V: TRBV4-1; length: 13; DNA: TGCGCCAGCAGCCAACTGGTAAGCTACGAGCAGTACTTC; CDR3: CASSQLVSYEQYF
J: TRBJ1-2; D: NA; size: NA; V: TRBV2; length: 14; DNA: TGTGCCAGCAGTGAAACCCGGCAGCTTGGTGGCTACACCTTC; CDR3: CASSETRQLGGYTF
J: TRBJ1-2; D: NA; size: NA; V: TRBV6-6; length: 15; DNA: TGTGCCAGCAGTTACTCGGGACATCTTAAGGACGGCTACACCTTC; CDR3: CASSYSGHLKDGYTF
J: TRBJ1-4; D: TRBD1; size: few; V: TRBV4-2; length: 15; DNA: TGTGCCAGCAGCCGGGACAGGGTAACTAATGAAAAACTGTTTTTT; CDR3: CASSRDRVTNEKLFF
J: TRBJ2-3; D: NA; size: few; V: TRBV6-5; length: 15; DNA: TGTGCCAGCAGCATGGGGGCACTAAGCACAGATACGCAGTATTTT; CDR3: CASSMGALSTDTQYF